This paragraph reports one T cell receptor beta chain. The source of the sample is a study of cytomegalovirus exposure and HLA in healthy donors. Profiled with immunoSEQ multiplex PCR; TCRdb holds only in-frame clones, not every one. The sample carries some 120,000 clones, about 90% recorded once. V was shortened by 6 bases and J by 2 bases, with 8 bases between the two germline ends. Germline V CDR1 and CDR2: SGHVS, FNYEAQ. CDR3 length: 13 residues. This TCR was recovered from a man younger than 40 in good health and CMV-seronegative. The sequenced material came from PBMCs. This chain uses TRBV7-6 with TRBJ2-1; D ambiguous. The CDR3 DNA reads TGTGCCAGCAGTCGGCGGACCTACAATGAGCAGTTCTTC. Residues: CASSRRTYNEQFF.